A selection of T cell receptor beta chains follows, all from one sample in a study of blood T cell repertoires in COVID-19. This table comes from immunoSEQ multiplex PCR, and its TCRdb copy is limited to in-frame clones, with some not included. This table holds roughly 80,000 clones, about four fifths found once. The source material was peripheral blood. The receptor source for this set is a human donor in a cohort sampled during active COVID-19. CDR3s include the opening cysteine and the closing phenylalanine or tryptophan. Fields, in order: CDR3 protein, CDR3 DNA, clone size, J gene, CDR3 length, D gene, V gene. A D gene is named only where the DNA matches it firmly. Only some rows state a clone size, as once, few, many or a class for expanded clones.

CASSNRGIRYEQYF | TGTGCCAGCAGCAACCGGGGAATTCGTTACGAGCAGTACTTC | once | TRBJ2-7 | 14 | . | TRBV3-1/TRBV3-2
CASRQARTATNYGYTF | TGCGCCAGCAGACAAGCACGGACAGCAACTAACTATGGCTACACCTTC | . | TRBJ1-2 | 16 | . | TRBV4-1
CATSDLGTGSHEQFF | TGTGCCACCAGTGATTTAGGGACAGGGAGTCATGAGCAGTTCTTC | . | TRBJ2-1 | 15 | TRBD1 | TRBV24-1
CASRRNPNPGWFDGYTF | TGTGCCAGCAGACGCAACCCCAACCCCGGGTGGTTCGATGGCTACACCTTC | . | TRBJ1-2 | 17 | . | TRBV28
CASSLSGGNNEQFF | TGTGCCAGCAGCTTAAGCGGGGGGAACAATGAGCAGTTCTTC | . | TRBJ2-1 | 14 | TRBD2 | TRBV7-3
CASSHGGGRNTEAFF | TGTGCCAGCAGCCATGGGGGGGGCAGAAACACTGAAGCTTTCTTT | once | TRBJ1-1 | 15 | . | TRBV3-1/TRBV3-2
CASSSTPSSGNTIYF | TGTGCCAGCAGCTCCACCCCGAGCTCTGGAAACACCATATATTTT | . | TRBJ1-3 | 15 | . | TRBV5-4
CASSFRTGAMETQYF | TGTGCCAGCAGTTTCCGGACAGGGGCCATGGAGACCCAGTACTTC | . | TRBJ2-5 | 15 | TRBD1 | TRBV28
CASSLEAGSTFF | TGTGCCAGCAGCTTAGAGGCAGGGTCGACTTTCTTT | . | TRBJ1-1 | 12 | . | TRBV7-9
CASSLDGQRTEAFF | TGCGCCAGCAGCTTGGATGGACAACGAACTGAAGCTTTCTTT | medium-sized | TRBJ1-1 | 14 | . | TRBV5-1
CASSEFGGMNTEAFF | TGTGCCAGCAGTGAGTTTGGGGGCATGAACACTGAAGCTTTCTTT | once | TRBJ1-1 | 15 | . | TRBV28
CASSRSDYSRSDTQYF | TGTGCCAGCAGCCGAAGTGACTACTCCAGGTCAGATACGCAGTATTTT | once | TRBJ2-3 | 16 | . | TRBV7-9
CASSTSYRDEQYF | TGTGCCAGCAGCACTAGTTACAGGGACGAGCAGTACTTC | . | TRBJ2-7 | 13 | . | TRBV12-3/TRBV12-4
CSVLGFRELIYEQYF | TGCAGCGTTCTGGGGTTTAGGGAGCTTATCTACGAGCAGTACTTC | . | TRBJ2-7 | 15 | . | TRBV29-1
CASSFRYSNQPQHF | TGTGCCAGCAGTTTCAGATATAGCAATCAGCCCCAGCATTTT | . | TRBJ1-5 | 14 | . | TRBV28
CATSRPTGGNTIYF | TGTGCCACCAGCAGACCCACAGGGGGAAACACCATATATTTT | . | TRBJ1-3 | 14 | . | TRBV15
CASSSGLAGWDEQFF | TGTGCCAGCAGCTCAGGACTAGCGGGGTGGGATGAGCAGTTCTTC | . | TRBJ2-1 | 15 | TRBD2 | TRBV7-9
CASSDRGSDYGYTF | TGCGCCAGCAGTGACAGGGGCTCGGACTATGGCTACACCTTC | . | TRBJ1-2 | 14 | . | TRBV10-2
CASSYSEGTDTQYF | TGTGCCAGCAGTTACTCCGAGGGCACAGATACGCAGTATTTT | . | TRBJ2-3 | 14 | . | TRBV6-5
CASSTRHPSYEQYF | TGTGCCAGCAGTACCCGACACCCCTCCTACGAGCAGTACTTC | . | TRBJ2-7 | 14 | . | TRBV6-5
CASSAWGRGNEQFF | TGTGCCAGCTCGGCCTGGGGCAGGGGGAATGAGCAGTTCTTC | . | TRBJ2-1 | 14 | TRBD1 | TRBV18
CASSLGRRYIEAFF | TGTGCCAGCAGCTTAGGGCGGAGGTACATTGAAGCTTTCTTT | . | TRBJ1-1 | 14 | . | TRBV7-2
CASSPGEVGYTF | TGTGCCAGCAGCCCCGGGGAGGTTGGCTACACCTTC | . | TRBJ1-2 | 12 | . | TRBV6-5
CASSAMTEPFETQYF | TGTGCCAGCAGCGCCATGACGGAGCCGTTCGAGACCCAGTACTTC | . | TRBJ2-5 | 15 | . | TRBV7-9
CASSLSAGVLGYGYTF | TGTGCCAGCAGCTTGTCGGCAGGGGTACTTGGCTATGGCTACACCTTC | medium-sized | TRBJ1-2 | 16 | . | TRBV7-9
CASSPSTGTGQQPQHF | TGTGCCAGCAGCCCTTCAACCGGGACAGGGCAACAGCCCCAGCATTTT | . | TRBJ1-5 | 16 | TRBD1 | TRBV7-8
CASSPGGEGYEQFF | TGTGCCAGCAGCCCCGGGGGAGAGGGGTATGAGCAGTTCTTC | . | TRBJ2-1 | 14 | . | TRBV11-3
CASSLGRTNYGYTF | TGTGCCAGCAGCTTGGGGAGAACTAACTATGGCTACACCTTC | once | TRBJ1-2 | 14 | . | TRBV5-4
CASSVIGLHNEQFF | TGTGCCAGCAGCGTAATCGGACTGCACAATGAGCAGTTCTTC | . | TRBJ2-1 | 14 | . | TRBV9
CASSLTGGQGWGSNEQFF | TGTGCCAGCAGCCTGACAGGGGGGCAGGGATGGGGATCCAATGAGCAGTTCTTC | . | TRBJ2-1 | 18 | TRBD1 | TRBV7-9
CASSQKQGERAYGYTF | TGTGCCAGCAGCCAAAAACAGGGGGAACGTGCCTATGGCTACACCTTC | . | TRBJ1-2 | 16 | TRBD1 | TRBV3-1/TRBV3-2
CASSIKVAGVEQFF | TGTGCCAGTAGTATTAAGGTTGCGGGGGTTGAACAGTTCTTC | . | TRBJ2-1 | 14 | TRBD2 | TRBV19
CASSVGTARRETQYF | TGTGCCAGCAGCGTTGGGACAGCGAGGCGAGAGACCCAGTACTTC | once | TRBJ2-5 | 15 | TRBD1 | TRBV9
CASSMNGAGEKYEQYF | TGTGCCAGTAGTATGAATGGGGCAGGAGAAAAATACGAGCAGTACTTC | . | TRBJ2-7 | 16 | . | TRBV19
CASSLVYSDTQYF | TGTGCCAGCAGTTTAGTTTACTCAGATACGCAGTATTTT | . | TRBJ2-3 | 13 | . | TRBV12-3/TRBV12-4
CASSPGVKTEAFF | TGTGCCAGCAGCCCAGGGGTGAAGACTGAAGCTTTCTTT | . | TRBJ1-1 | 13 | . | TRBV7-9
CASSSSDYLNTGELFF | TGTGCCAGCAGTTCATCGGACTATCTAAACACCGGGGAGCTGTTTTTT | . | TRBJ2-2 | 16 | . | TRBV6-2/TRBV6-3
CASSLTLGNEQYF | TGCGCCAGCAGCTTGACCCTCGGGAACGAGCAGTACTTC | . | TRBJ2-7 | 13 | . | TRBV5-1
CASSSLTVSYEQYF | TGTGCCAGCAGCTCTCTGACAGTCTCCTACGAGCAGTACTTC | . | TRBJ2-7 | 14 | . | TRBV6-6
CASKGEGTEAFF | TGTGCCAGCAAAGGGGAGGGTACTGAAGCTTTCTTT | . | TRBJ1-1 | 12 | . | TRBV2
CASRSTNTGELFF | TGTGCTAGTCGGTCCACGAACACCGGGGAGCTGTTTTTT | . | TRBJ2-2 | 13 | . | TRBV12-5
CASSLRRGGETQYF | TGTGCCAGCAGCCTCCGGAGAGGCGGAGAGACCCAGTACTTC | once | TRBJ2-5 | 14 | . | TRBV7-9
CASSPERGSYEQYF | TGCGCCAGCAGCCCCGAGCGGGGCTCCTACGAGCAGTACTTC | . | TRBJ2-7 | 14 | TRBD2 | TRBV5-1
CASSLRGETSYEQYF | TGTGCCAGCAGCTTACGTGGGGAGACTTCCTACGAGCAGTACTTC | . | TRBJ2-7 | 15 | . | TRBV7-2
CASSSTGFGDIQYF | TGTGCCAGCAGCTCCACGGGGTTTGGGGACATTCAGTACTTC | . | TRBJ2-4 | 14 | . | TRBV9
CASSLAATNYGYTF | TGTGCCAGCAGCTTAGCAGCAACTAACTATGGCTACACCTTC | . | TRBJ1-2 | 14 | . | TRBV7-9
CASSAGGTQYF | TGTGCCAGCAGCGCGGGTGGTACGCAGTATTTT | . | TRBJ2-3 | 11 | . | TRBV9
CATSDGSTGGWYEQFF | TGTGCCACCAGTGATGGTTCGACAGGGGGATGGTATGAGCAGTTCTTC | . | TRBJ2-1 | 16 | TRBD1 | TRBV24-1
CASSLARGLQPQHF | TGTGCCAGCAGTTTGGCCAGGGGGCTTCAGCCCCAGCATTTT | . | TRBJ1-5 | 14 | TRBD1 | TRBV28
CASSQVFNSYEQYF | TGTGCCAGCAGCCAAGTCTTTAACTCCTACGAGCAGTACTTC | . | TRBJ2-7 | 14 | . | TRBV3-1/TRBV3-2
CAWCVAGFYEQYF | TGTGCCTGGTGTGTAGCGGGGTTCTACGAGCAGTACTTC | . | TRBJ2-7 | 13 | TRBD2 | TRBV30
CASSADRTGDSYEQYF | TGTGCCAGCAGCGCAGATAGGACAGGCGACTCCTACGAGCAGTACTTC | . | TRBJ2-7 | 16 | TRBD1 | TRBV9
CASSQGQNYGYTF | TGTGCCAGCAGCCAAGGACAAAACTATGGCTACACCTTC | . | TRBJ1-2 | 13 | . | TRBV3-1/TRBV3-2
CASSPAADPSREQYF | TGTGCCAGCTCACCAGCGGCAGACCCCTCTCGTGAGCAGTACTTC | . | TRBJ2-7 | 15 | . | TRBV18
CASSSQGADTDTQYF | TGTGCCAGCAGTTCCCAGGGGGCGGACACAGATACGCAGTATTTT | . | TRBJ2-3 | 15 | TRBD1 | TRBV28
CASSYGTDTQYF | TGTGCCAGCTCCTATGGCACAGATACGCAGTATTTT | . | TRBJ2-3 | 12 | . | TRBV11-3
CASSLLRTGGVYNEQFF | TGTGCCAGCAGCTTACTTCGGACAGGGGGGGTCTACAATGAGCAGTTCTTC | . | TRBJ2-1 | 17 | TRBD1 | TRBV5-5